Sequencing of this T cell receptor (beta chain) was carried out in a study of regulatory T cells in long-lasting Graves disease. Study-wide results and limits: Under persistent disease, TRBV28, TRBJ1-2 and TRBJ2-5 were used preferentially.

This clonotype came up many times. Its antigen remains unidentified. The junction had 5 bases not matched to a gene; V was cut back by 1 base and J by 1 base. The germline V gene encodes CDR1 SGHTA and CDR2 FQGNSA. The CDR3 runs to 16 residues. The authors built TCR beta libraries using iRepertoire HTBI primers and Arm-PCR of CDR3 regions. TCRdb ran MiXCR on the multiplex PCR reads and lists one entry per CDR3 protein. Of 450,000 to 700,000 distinct CDR3 sequences listed, approximately 15% were seen once; the top ten hold roughly 10%. As to time point: newly diagnosed GD, antithyroid drugs for less than 3 months. Construction of the TCR library relied on RNA isolated from PBMCs. The sample also formed part of further work on T cells in Graves' hyperthyroidism and ophthalmopathy. That paper notes: TCR CDR3 underwent first-round RT-PCR with the HTBI primer set.

V and J are TRBV7-2 and TRBJ2-7, with TRBD1 matching 9 bases. Material: peripheral blood mononuclear cells (PBMCs), obtained at new diagnosis, from a patient treated with antithyroid drugs. This sequence originates from a man aged 30-40 years with Graves disease. The CDR3: CASSLVKGQGSYEQYF. CDR3 coding DNA: TGTGCCAGCAGCTTAGTCAAAGGACAGGGGTCCTACGAGCAGTACTTC.